The sequence of this T cell receptor (beta chain) was determined in a study of blood T cell repertoires in COVID-19. Sequencing used immunoSEQ multiplex PCR; TCRdb keeps in-frame clones, though not all of them. The sample lists about 260,000 clones; approximately 85% were seen once. The CDR3 length is 14 residues. Trimming removed 0 bases at V and 0 bases at J, with 5 bases between. From germline, CDR1 is SGHRS and CDR2 YFSETQ. This receptor was taken from a human donor in a cohort sampled during active COVID-19. The V gene is TRBV5-1, the J gene TRBJ2-3, with TRBD2 as a possible D gene (5 bases). The specimen was peripheral blood. The CDR3 protein is CASSLGGSTDTQYF. The CDR3, as DNA: TGCGCCAGCAGCTTGGGCGGGAGCACAGATACGCAGTATTTT.